This TCR beta chain was sequenced during a study of T cell changes during pregnancy in multiple sclerosis. This table comes from immunoSEQ multiplex PCR, and its TCRdb copy is limited to in-frame clones, with some not included. Seen here are about 20,000 clones, more than 70% observed once, and the top ten hold around 9.9%. The CDR3 runs 15 residues. CDR1 is MNHNS, CDR2 SASEGT, per germline. With V trimmed by 10 bases and J by 0 bases, 8 bases remained unmatched. The source was CD8+ T cells from peripheral blood mononuclear cells, collected after pregnancy. The TCR originated in a female donor with multiple sclerosis, enrolled in a pregnancy study. The chain recombines TRBV6-1 with TRBJ1-2; 10 nucleotides line up with TRBD1. CDR3 sequence reads: CATRDRGVPNYGYTF. The CDR3 coding sequence is TGTGCCACCCGGGACAGGGGAGTGCCTAACTATGGCTACACCTTC.